One and the same sample provided the 31 T cell receptor beta chains below, sequenced in a study of graft-versus-host responses after intestinal transplantation. Clones were read by immunoSEQ multiplex PCR, and TCRdb kept only the in-frame ones, dropping some. The profile shows about 86,000 clones, roughly nine tenths of them singletons. Antigen specificity for these receptors is unknown. The sample here was unstimulated CD4+ T cells sorted from spleen or lymph node cells, taken before transplant. These receptors were collected from a human donor who was the organ donor for an intestinal transplant.

This rearrangement joins TRBV5-1 to TRBJ2-6; TRBD2 matches 8 bases. This CDR3 is built from 16 residues. V lost 0 bases, J lost 2 bases, and 1 base stayed unmatched. Germline-derived CDR1 and CDR2 are SGHRS and YFSETQ. The CDR3 nucleotides are TGCGCCAGCAGCTTGGGAGCGGGAGCTGGGGCCAACGTCCTGACTTTC. Its protein is CASSLGAGAGANVLTF.

The CDR3 sequence is CASRQTGRELYGYTF. The CDR3 bases are TGTGCCAGCAGGCAGACCGGACGGGAACTTTATGGCTACACCTTC. J is TRBJ1-2 and V is TRBV28; D remains ambiguous. Per germline, CDR1 MDHEN and CDR2 SYDVKM. V was cut by 6 bases and J by 5 bases, with 19 bases left in between. The CDR3 extends over 15 amino acids.

The V call is TRBV19, the J call TRBJ1-6; D perhaps matches TRBD1 (6 bases). Trimming took off 6 bases at V and 10 bases at J, with 16 bases between the two ends. CDR1 and CDR2 (germline): LNHDA, SQIVND (reference sequence). This CDR3 has 14 residues. CDR3 protein: CASSRTGQWSPLHF. The DNA for the CDR3 is TGTGCCAGTAGCCGTACAGGGCAGTGGTCACCCCTCCACTTT.

The rearrangement joins TRBV11-2 to TRBJ1-4, with TRBD1 matching 11 bases. CDR3 length equals 15 residues. Germline CDR1 and CDR2: SGHAT and FQNNGV. The junction had 1 base not matched to a gene; V was cut back by 1 base and J by 6 bases. The CDR3 sequence: CASSLGTGGYEKLFF. CDR3 DNA sequence: TGTGCCAGCAGCTTAGGGACAGGGGGCTATGAAAAACTGTTTTTT.

The chain has TRBV18 and TRBJ2-7, with D unclear. Between the trimmed V and J ends, which lost 0 bases and 4 bases, there was a span of 7 bases. CDR1 KGHSH and CDR2 LQKENI come from the germline V gene. This CDR3 contains 13 residues. The CDR3 spells CASSPPAQYEQYF. The CDR3 nucleotides are TGTGCCAGCTCACCACCGGCCCAATACGAGCAGTACTTC.

The rearrangement links TRBV28 to TRBJ2-7; D is unclear. The V and J ends lost 5 bases and 7 bases respectively, with 21 bases between them. Germline-derived CDR1 and CDR2 are MDHEN and SYDVKM. The CDR3 spans 15 residues. CDR3 residues: CASSLTPGVPREQYF. The DNA for the CDR3 is TGTGCCAGCAGTCTCACCCCTGGAGTCCCTCGGGAGCAGTACTTC. The full variable domain, in which reference TRBV28 and TRBJ2-7 provide the parts outside the CDR3, is DVKVTQSSRYLVKRTGEKVFLECVQDMDHENMFWYRQDPGLGLRLIYFSYDVKMKEKGDIPEGYSVSREKKERFSLILESASTNQTSMYLCASSLTPGVPREQYFGPGTRLTVT.

This chain links TRBV6-6 with TRBJ2-1; D possibly corresponds to TRBD1 (5 bases). V lost 1 base to trimming and J lost 15 bases, with 13 bases between them. This CDR3 comprises 12 residues. Germline CDR1 reads MNHNY; CDR2 reads SVGAGI (reference sequence). The CDR3, as DNA: TGTGCCAGCAGTTACTTGACAGACCTGCTGTTCTTC. Its translation: CASSYLTDLLFF.

The chain has TRBV6-5 and TRBJ1-1, with D possibly matching TRBD1 (6 bases). Trimming shortened V by 0 bases and J by 5 bases, and 16 bases separated the two germline ends. This CDR3 is built from 16 residues. Per the germline V gene, CDR1 is MNHEY and CDR2 is SVGAGI. DNA for the CDR3: TGTGCCAGCAGTTACTCGAAGTACAGGGTATCGACTGAAGCTTTCTTT. This encodes CASSYSKYRVSTEAFF.

The rearrangement links TRBV18 to TRBJ2-6, with 7 bases that match TRBD1. There are 17 residues in the CDR3. Unmatched junction bases numbered 5, after V lost 3 bases and J lost 0 bases. The germline V gene encodes CDR1 KGHSH and CDR2 LQKENI. The CDR3 DNA sequence: TGTGCCAGCTCACCGACAGGGCCAAGCTCTGGGGCCAACGTCCTGACTTTC. Amino acid sequence: CASSPTGPSSGANVLTF.

This chain joins TRBV19 and TRBJ2-3; D is undetermined. V was pared by 5 bases and J by 7 bases, with 7 bases between. The CDR3 is 11 amino acids. Germline V CDR1 and CDR2: LNHDA, SQIVND (reference sequence). The CDR3 spells CASSYLYTQYF. CDR3 sequence (DNA): TGTGCCAGTAGTTATTTGTATACGCAGTATTTT. The full variable domain, completed using reference TRBV19 and TRBJ2-3, is DGGITQSPKYLFRKEGQNVTLSCEQNLNHDAMYWYRQDPGQGLRLIYYSQIVNDFQKGDIAEGYSVSREKKESFPLTVTSAQKNPTAFYLCASSYLYTQYFGPGTRLTVL.

This chain uses TRBV2 with TRBJ2-1, with D possibly TRBD2 on 5 matching bases. The length of the CDR3 is 16 residues. Per germline, CDR1 SNHLY and CDR2 FYNNEI. The V and J ends lost 1 base and 8 bases respectively, with 18 bases between them. The CDR3 protein is CASSEENTRSGHEQFF. The CDR3 DNA reads as TGTGCCAGCAGTGAAGAGAACACTAGAAGTGGGCATGAGCAGTTCTTC.

The chain couples TRBV11-2 to TRBJ1-6; D call uncertain. CDR3 length: 14 residues. CDR1 and CDR2 from the germline V gene are SGHAT and FQNNGV. V was shortened by 1 base and J by 7 bases, with 8 bases between the two germline ends. The CDR3 loop is CASSLAGRNSPLHF. The CDR3 nucleotides are TGTGCCAGCAGCTTAGCGGGGAGGAATTCACCCCTCCACTTT.

This clone appeared a single time. The rearrangement joins TRBV5-4 to TRBJ1-5; D is unresolved. V was shortened by 6 bases and J by 6 bases, with 7 bases between the two germline ends. This CDR3 spans 11 amino acids. Germline V gene lookup returns CDR1 SGHNT and CDR2 YYREEE (reference sequence). Here the CDR3 reads CASITGQPQHF. The CDR3 DNA is TGTGCCAGCATCACCGGTCAGCCCCAGCATTTT. The variable domain in full, with the rest retrieved from reference TRBV5-4 and TRBJ1-5, is ETGVTQSPTHLIKTRGQQVTLRCSSQSGHNTVSWYQQALGQGPQFIFQYYREEENGRGNFPPRFSGLQFPNYSSELNVNALELDDSALYLCASITGQPQHFGDGTRLSIL.

This chain links TRBV15 with TRBJ1-2, with D perhaps matching TRBD1 (6 bases). The CDR3 sequence is 13 residues long. Germline CDR1 LNHNV, CDR2 YYDKDF (reference sequence). The V end was cut by 3 bases, the J end by 5 bases, with 10 bases between. The CDR3 protein is CATSRDSVYGYTF. CDR3 coding DNA: TGTGCCACCAGCAGGGACAGTGTTTATGGCTACACCTTC.

This clone was counted only a few times. The rearrangement uses TRBV7-2 and TRBJ1-2; the match to TRBD1 covers 7 bases. Unmatched junction bases numbered 4, after V lost 5 bases and J lost 4 bases. Germline CDR1 and CDR2: SGHTA and FQGNSA. CDR3 length equals 13 residues. The DNA for the CDR3 is TGTGCCAGCAGCCCCCGACAGGGCTATGGCTACACCTTC. This encodes CASSPRQGYGYTF.

The genes are TRBV12-5 and TRBJ2-1, with 13 bases aligning to TRBD2. This CDR3 has 15 amino acids. With V trimmed by 0 bases and J by 9 bases, 2 bases remained unmatched. The germline V gene has CDR1 LGHNT and CDR2 FRNRAP. CDR3 DNA sequence: TGTGCTAGTGGTTTGGTACTAGCGGGAGGGTTTGAGCAGTTCTTC. Its translation is CASGLVLAGGFEQFF.

This chain joins TRBV10-3 and TRBJ2-3; 12 positions match TRBD1. Germline values: CDR1 ENHRY, CDR2 SYGVKD. This CDR3 comprises 14 residues. Trimming cost V 6 bases and J 4 bases; bases outside gene matches: 2. The DNA for the CDR3 is TGTGCCATCAGAGGGACAGGGGGCGCAGATACGCAGTATTTT. Translating gives CAIRGTGGADTQYF.

In this sample, this clone turned up once. V usage is TRBV18 and J usage is TRBJ2-2; TRBD2 matches 9 bases. J was trimmed by 0 bases and V by 3 bases; bases with no gene match: 2. Germline CDR1 is KGHSH and CDR2 is LQKENI. The CDR3 is 16 amino acids. The CDR3 region has the DNA TGTGCCAGCTCACCCAGCGGGGGGCCGAACACCGGGGAGCTGTTTTTT. This codes for CASSPSGGPNTGELFF. The whole variable domain, filled in from reference TRBV18 and TRBJ2-2, reads NAGVMQNPRHLVRRRGQEARLRCSPMKGHSHVYWYRQLPEEGLKFMVYLQKENIIDESGMPKERFSAEFPKEGPSILRIQQVVRGDSAAYFCASSPSGGPNTGELFFGEGSRLTVL.

V is TRBV13 and J is TRBJ2-7; 8 positions match TRBD1. V lost 4 bases to trimming and J lost 4 bases; unmatched junction nucleotides: 6. Per the germline V gene, CDR1 is PRHDT and CDR2 is FYEKMQ (reference sequence). The CDR3 spans 14 residues. The CDR3 sequence: CASSYDRGGYEQYF. CDR3 nucleotides: TGTGCCAGCAGCTACGACAGGGGTGGTTACGAGCAGTACTTC.

The chain uses TRBV5-4 and TRBJ1-4, with no clear D. Germline CDR1 and CDR2: SGHNT and YYREEE (reference sequence). V lost 0 bases, J lost 6 bases, and 12 bases lay in between. There are 15 residues in the CDR3. Here the CDR3 DNA reads TGTGCCAGCAGCTTGGAACCTCCTCCGGATGAAAAACTGTTTTTT. The encoded protein is CASSLEPPPDEKLFF.

The chain combines TRBV6-5 with TRBJ1-5; D is perhaps TRBD1 (6 bases). This CDR3 is built from 15 residues. Between the trimmed V and J ends, which lost 7 bases and 5 bases, there was a span of 18 bases. Germline values: CDR1 MNHEY, CDR2 SVGAGI. The CDR3 DNA reads TGTGCCAGCAACAGACAAGGGCAGGGGCATCAGCCCCAGCATTTT. Translated: CASNRQGQGHQPQHF.

This sequence joins TRBV5-1 and TRBJ2-7; 8 bases fit TRBD2. Germline V gene lookup returns CDR1 SGHRS and CDR2 YFSETQ. The V gene end was trimmed by 1 base and the J gene end by 0 bases; junction bases not matched to a gene: 12. The CDR3 consists of 18 residues. For the CDR3, the DNA is TGCGCCAGCAGCTTGTTAGCCTCTAGCGGGCGAAGCTCCTACGAGCAGTACTTC. Translation: CASSLLASSGRSSYEQYF.

The CDR3 DNA reads as TGTGCCACCAGCAGAGATCTGATCAGTTATGGCTACACCTTC. Its translation is CATSRDLISYGYTF. The chain has TRBV15 and TRBJ1-2; D is undetermined. Germline loops: CDR1 LNHNV, CDR2 YYDKDF (reference sequence). The CDR3 runs to 14 residues. Trimming shortened V by 0 bases and J by 5 bases, and 10 bases separated the two germline ends.

The CDR3 DNA follows: TGCGCCAGCGGAGGGAGGGCAGACACTGAAGCTTTCTTT. It is translated as CASGGRADTEAFF. This chain joins TRBV5-1 and TRBJ1-1, with unresolved D. Germline V gives CDR1 SGHRS, CDR2 YFSETQ. Trimming took 7 bases from V and 3 from J, leaving 13 bases between them. The CDR3 loop spans 13 amino acids.

J is TRBJ1-2 and V is TRBV29-1; D is uncertain. Germline V gives CDR1 SQVTM, CDR2 ANQGSEA. Between the trimmed V and J ends, which lost 2 bases and 8 bases, there was a span of 18 bases. The length of the CDR3 is 14 residues. The CDR3 sequence is CSVEKAGQVGGYTF. The CDR3 DNA sequence: TGCAGCGTTGAAAAAGCGGGCCAGGTCGGAGGCTACACCTTC.

V gene TRBV5-1 combines with J gene TRBJ1-4, with a weak D call TRBD1 (5 bases). V gave up 0 bases and J gave up 7 bases, with 10 bases separating them. CDR1 SGHRS and CDR2 YFSETQ come from the germline V gene. This CDR3 has 14 residues. Written as DNA, the CDR3 is TGCGCCAGCAGCTTGGAGGGGAGGAGTGAAAAACTGTTTTTT. This translates into CASSLEGRSEKLFF.

This chain uses TRBV19 with TRBJ2-7; D ambiguous. The V end was cut by 6 bases, the J end by 6 bases, with 21 bases between. The CDR3 is 15 amino acids. CDR1 is LNHDA and CDR2 is SQIVND in the germline V gene (reference sequence). CDR3 region: CASSLRSVMSGEQYF. The CDR3 region has the DNA TGTGCCAGTAGCCTCCGGAGTGTAATGAGTGGCGAGCAGTACTTC.

The rearrangement joins TRBV5-1 to TRBJ2-7; tentative D call: TRBD1 (6 bases). The V end was cut by 2 bases, the J end by 7 bases, with 16 bases between. CDR3 length equals 14 residues. The germline V gene has CDR1 SGHRS and CDR2 YFSETQ. The CDR3 DNA is TGCGCCAGCAGCTTTACACAGGGAGTGGGTGAGCAGTACTTC. Its protein is CASSFTQGVGEQYF.

The chain carries TRBV7-8 and TRBJ2-1, with D possibly being TRBD2 (6 bases). CDR3 length: 13 residues. Germline V gene data show CDR1 as SGHVS and CDR2 as FQNEAQ. Trimming cost V 2 bases and J 9 bases, with 11 bases left between them. Here the CDR3 reads CASSLRGSSEQFF. CDR3 coding DNA: TGTGCCAGCAGCTTACGGGGGAGTAGTGAGCAGTTCTTC.

This chain joins TRBV12-1 and TRBJ1-6; no DNA check was done on the table's D call, TRBD1. TRBV12-1 is classified as a pseudogene. The CDR3 extends over 15 amino acids. The CDR3 nucleotides are TGTGCCAGCAGCCACAGGGGGCAGCGGAATTCACCCCTCCACTTT. This gives the protein CASSHRGQRNSPLHF.

The rearrangement links TRBV5-4 to TRBJ2-5; 9 positions agree with TRBD2. The closer fit of TRBJ2-7 to the DNA end suggests the J call may be wrong. CDR1 SGHNT and CDR2 YYREEE come from the germline V gene (reference sequence). CDR3 length equals 16 residues. As DNA, the CDR3 is TGTGCCAGCAGCCCTGCTCGCTCGGCGGGGGGGCTCGAGCAGTACTTC. Amino acid sequence: CASSPARSAGGLEQYF.